This T cell receptor (beta chain) was identified in a study of T cells expressing NK-cell markers. As for the study in general: In sorted CD3+CD56+NKG2C+, CD3+CD56+NKG2C- and CD3+CD56-NKG2C+ T cells, TCR beta repertoires were obtained. Eight donors were sequenced, seven testing HCMV-seropositive and one testing seronegative.

Template switching by 5'RACE with UMIs generated the TCR beta cDNA. From the 5' RACE reads, TCRdb lists one entry per CDR3 protein and no DNA. This listing includes approximately 460,000 distinct CDR3 sequences. The CDR3 sequence is 14 residues long. Germline-derived CDR1 and CDR2 are MNHNS and SASEGT. The chain uses TRBV6-1 and TRBJ2-1; TCRdb lists TRBD1, though no DNA is available to test this call. The receptor was isolated from a woman between 18 and 70 years old in good health. Input material: blood T cells: a sorted CD56 or NKG2C T cell subset, CD4+ or CD8+ T cells, or bulk PBMC T cells (not recorded which). The CDR3: CASRTRLGTNEQFF.